These 16 T cell receptor beta chains share one sample of origin, sequenced in a study of blood T cell repertoires in COVID-19. Assay: immunoSEQ multiplex PCR; the TCRdb copy retains only in-frame clones and omits some. The table has 200,000 to 250,000 clones, 84% seen once. The sequencing sample was made of peripheral blood. The source is a man aged 30-40 years with active or convalescent COVID-19.

J is TRBJ2-7 and V is TRBV7-2, with D possibly being TRBD2 (6 bases). This CDR3 spans 12 amino acids. V was shortened by 3 bases and J by 4 bases, with 7 bases between the two germline ends. CDR1 and CDR2 (germline): SGHTA, FQGNSA. As DNA, the CDR3 is TGTGCCAGCAGCTTTGCGGGGTACGAGCAGTACTTC. Its protein product is CASSFAGYEQYF.

The chain links TRBV30 to TRBJ1-1, with a possible D match to TRBD1 (6 bases). CDR3 length equals 13 residues. With 3 bases removed from V and 3 bases from J, the gap between germline ends came to 11 bases. Germline V gene lookup returns CDR1 GTSNPN and CDR2 SVGIG (reference sequence). CDR3 sequence: CAWSDRSYTEAFF. DNA for the CDR3: TGTGCCTGGAGCGACAGGAGCTACACTGAAGCTTTCTTT.

The chain has TRBV25-1 and TRBJ1-2; 7 positions match TRBD1. Germline-derived CDR1 and CDR2 are MGHDK and SYGVNS. The CDR3 is 12 residues long. Unmatched junction bases numbered 3, after V lost 6 bases and J lost 5 bases. In nucleotides, the CDR3 is TGTGCCAGCAGACGACAGGGATATGGCTACACCTTC. Protein: CASRRQGYGYTF.

The chain recombines TRBV30 with TRBJ2-5; 10 nucleotides align to TRBD2. Germline assignment: CDR1 GTSNPN and CDR2 SVGIG (reference sequence). The CDR3 is 15 amino acids. Trimming took 1 base from V and 5 from J; bases not matched to a gene: 7. CDR3 in amino acids: CAWSGKTSGKETQYF. The DNA of the CDR3 is TGTGCCTGGAGTGGGAAAACTAGCGGGAAGGAGACCCAGTACTTC.

The rearrangement joins TRBV5-1 to TRBJ2-1; TRBD2 matches at 11 bases. This CDR3 is built from 16 residues. Trimming removed 6 bases from V and 2 bases from J; junction bases left unmatched: 7. The V gene's germline CDR1 is SGHRS and CDR2 YFSETQ. CDR3 in amino acids: CASTVTSGSTYNEQFF. CDR3 coding DNA: TGCGCCAGCACGGTAACTAGCGGGAGTACCTACAATGAGCAGTTCTTC.

The chain has TRBV28 and TRBJ2-1; D not certain. V was shortened by 7 bases and J by 3 bases, with 4 bases between the two germline ends. Per germline, CDR1 MDHEN and CDR2 SYDVKM. The CDR3 extends over 11 amino acids. The CDR3 spells CASIRYNEQFF. The CDR3 DNA sequence: TGTGCCAGCATTCGCTACAATGAGCAGTTCTTC.

The chain recombines TRBV21-1 with TRBJ2-1; the table's D call of TRBD1 was not tested on the DNA. TRBV21-1 is a known pseudogene. The CDR3 contains 14 residues. Here the CDR3 reads CASNTGWTYNEQFF. Written as DNA, the CDR3 is TGTGCCAGCAACACAGGGTGGACCTACAATGAGCAGTTCTTC.

The V and J genes are TRBV28 and TRBJ2-5; no definite D call. The CDR3 is made up of 13 amino acids. Trimming removed 2 bases from V and 2 bases from J, with 6 bases in between. Germline V lookup: CDR1 MDHEN, CDR2 SYDVKM. CDR3 in DNA: TGTGCCAGCAGTTTACGGAGACAAGAGACCCAGTACTTC. Protein sequence: CASSLRRQETQYF.

The chain has TRBV28 and TRBJ1-1; D may be TRBD1 (6 bases). The ends were cut back, 4 bases at V and 7 bases at J, with 25 bases in the middle. The length of the CDR3 is 17 residues. Per germline, CDR1 MDHEN and CDR2 SYDVKM. Written as DNA, the CDR3 is TGTGCCAGCAGTTCCTGGGCAGGGGCCACCCCTCGAGGTGAAGCTTTCTTT. Translating it yields CASSSWAGATPRGEAFF.

The chain couples TRBV14 to TRBJ2-7; D unresolved. Trimming cost V 1 base and J 4 bases, with 5 bases left between them. From germline, CDR1 is SGHDN and CDR2 FVKESK. The CDR3 consists of 12 residues. In nucleotides, the CDR3 is TGTGCCAGCAGCCAAGGACTTTACGAGCAGTACTTC. It encodes CASSQGLYEQYF.

V gene TRBV28 combines with J gene TRBJ2-1, with 10 bases that match TRBD2. V lost 3 bases, J lost 8 bases, and 10 bases stayed unmatched. This CDR3 comprises 16 residues. Germline-derived CDR1 and CDR2 are MDHEN and SYDVKM. CDR3 in amino acids: CASSFRKREGLYEQFF. DNA for the CDR3: TGTGCCAGCAGTTTTCGCAAGCGGGAGGGCCTATATGAGCAGTTCTTC.

The V gene is TRBV27, the J gene TRBJ2-7; 12 positions match TRBD2. Per germline, CDR1 MNHEY and CDR2 SMNVEV (reference sequence). V dropped 7 bases and J dropped 5; count of bases not matched to a gene: 6. This CDR3 comprises 14 residues. CDR3 amino acids: CASISSGRGNEQYF. The DNA for the CDR3 is TGTGCCAGCATTTCTAGCGGGAGGGGAAACGAGCAGTACTTC.

The rearrangement uses TRBV7-8 and TRBJ1-5; D remains ambiguous. The CDR3 length is 16 residues. V was trimmed by 2 bases and J by 1 base, leaving 12 bases between them. Germline V CDR1 and CDR2: SGHVS, FQNEAQ. The CDR3 DNA reads as TGTGCCAGCAGCTTAATTTCGGGGAGGAGCAATCAGCCCCAGCATTTT. Encoded protein: CASSLISGRSNQPQHF. The full variable domain, completed using reference TRBV7-8 and TRBJ1-5, is GAGVSQSPRYKVAKRGQDVALRCDPISGHVSLFWYQQALGQGPEFLTYFQNEAQLDKSGLPSDRFFAERPEGSVSTLKIQRTQQEDSAVYLCASSLISGRSNQPQHFGDGTRLSIL.

The chain recombines TRBV6-2 or TRBV6-3 with TRBJ2-2, with 10 bases identical to TRBD2. The CDR3 totals 15 residues. The V and J ends lost 5 bases and 5 bases, in that order; junction bases with no gene match: 5. Germline loops: CDR1 MNHEY, CDR2 SVGEGT. DNA of the CDR3: TGTGCCAGCAGTCGAAGCGGGAGGGCAACCGGGGAGCTGTTTTTT. Translated, it gives CASSRSGRATGELFF.

The rearrangement uses TRBV19 and TRBJ1-5; 7 nucleotides line up with TRBD1. Germline V gives CDR1 LNHDA, CDR2 SQIVND (reference sequence). The CDR3 consists of 11 residues. V gave up 7 bases and J gave up 9 bases; unmatched junction bases: 3. CDR3 loop: CASTAGGPQHF. In DNA form, the CDR3 reads TGTGCCAGTACCGCAGGGGGGCCCCAGCATTTT.

This clone was observed a few times. The J gene is TRBJ1-2, the V gene TRBV6-1, with TRBD1 matching 8 bases. The CDR3 is made up of 15 amino acids. The J segment lost 5 bases and the V segment lost 2 bases, leaving 7 bases of the junction unmatched. Germline V gene sequence: CDR1 MNHNS, CDR2 SASEGT. Written as DNA, the CDR3 is TGTGCCAGCAGTGAATCATTGGGACAGGCTTATGGCTACACCTTC. Amino acids: CASSESLGQAYGYTF.